This TCR beta chain comes out of a study of shared T cell receptors in the human thymus. Only in-frame clones appear in the TCRdb table, and some are missing; sequencing was by immunoSEQ multiplex PCR. The table includes some 400,000 clones, 85% to 95% detected once. There are 12 residues in the CDR3. From germline, CDR1 is SGHVS and CDR2 FNYEAQ. V was cut by 4 bases and J by 9 bases, with 13 bases left in between. The receptor was derived from a human donor. Specimen: thymocytes. The chain uses TRBV7-6 and TRBJ2-7, with D unclear. The CDR3 spells CASSSRVDGQYF. CDR3 nucleotides: TGTGCCAGCAGCTCAAGGGTGGATGGGCAGTACTTC.